What follows are 28 T cell receptor beta chains derived from one specimen sequenced in a study of blood T cell repertoires in COVID-19. This table comes from immunoSEQ multiplex PCR, and its TCRdb copy is limited to in-frame clones, with some not included. The table shows just under 150,000 clones, with around 87% occurring only once. The material sequenced was peripheral blood. These receptors were obtained from a man over 45 who had recovered from COVID-19.

The chain couples TRBV11-3 to TRBJ2-2, with D unresolved. Germline-derived CDR1 and CDR2 are SGHNT and YENEEA. The CDR3 contains 14 residues. The germline V and J ends were trimmed by 5 bases and 1 base, with 8 bases remaining between them. The CDR3 here is CASSVFQNTGELFF. The CDR3 DNA reads TGTGCCAGCAGCGTGTTTCAGAACACCGGGGAGCTGTTTTTT.

The chain has TRBV6-1 and TRBJ2-3; maybe TRBD2 (6 bases). CDR3 size: 17 residues. From germline, CDR1 is MNHNS and CDR2 SASEGT. Between the trimmed V and J ends, which lost 3 bases and 2 bases, there was a span of 18 bases. The CDR3 loop is CASSDLVGLLFTDTQYF. Here the CDR3 DNA reads TGTGCCAGCAGTGATTTAGTCGGACTATTGTTCACAGATACGCAGTATTTT.

A few counts support this clone. The rearrangement links TRBV7-9 to TRBJ1-1; TRBD1 aligns across 7 bases. The CDR3 is made up of 15 amino acids. Trimming took 5 bases from V and 1 from J; bases not matched to a gene: 7. Germline-derived CDR1 and CDR2 are SEHNR and FQNEAQ (reference sequence). The CDR3 region has the DNA TGTGCCAGCAGCCACAGAGGGACAGAGAACACTGAAGCTTTCTTT. It translates to CASSHRGTENTEAFF. Supplemented by reference TRBV7-9 and TRBJ1-1, the full variable domain reads DTGVSQNPRHKITKRGQNVTFRCDPISEHNRLYWYRQTLGQGPEFLTYFQNEAQLEKSRLLSDRFSAERPKGSFSTLEIQRTEQGDSAMYLCASSHRGTENTEAFFGQGTRLTVV.

This sequence joins TRBV7-8 and TRBJ2-5, with a possible D match to TRBD1 (6 bases). Trimming shortened V by 0 bases and J by 0 bases, and 17 bases separated the two germline ends. Germline V gene sequence: CDR1 SGHVS, CDR2 FQNEAQ. The CDR3 is made up of 18 amino acids. Written as DNA, the CDR3 is TGTGCCAGCAGCTTAGCACAGGGCGCGGGTTCGTACCAAGAGACCCAGTACTTC. Amino acids: CASSLAQGAGSYQETQYF.

The chain carries TRBV7-3 and TRBJ2-2, with 7 nucleotides matching TRBD1. The CDR3 spans 16 residues. After removal of 5 bases from V and 7 bases from J, the junction contained 13 bases not matched to a gene. CDR1 is SGHTA and CDR2 is FQGTGA in the germline V gene. The CDR3 loop reads CASSKTDRIMGGELFF. In nucleotides, the CDR3 is TGTGCCAGCAGCAAGACGGACAGGATCATGGGCGGGGAGCTGTTTTTT.

The genes are TRBV18 and TRBJ2-7, with 10 positions matching TRBD1. CDR1 and CDR2 (germline): KGHSH, LQKENI. J lost 6 bases, V lost 2 bases, and 7 bases had no gene match. The CDR3 length is 15 residues. The CDR3 sequence is CASSPGQGVSAEQYF. For the CDR3, the DNA is TGTGCCAGCTCACCAGGACAGGGGGTATCTGCCGAGCAGTACTTC.

A few counts support this clone. The chain carries TRBV5-4 and TRBJ2-7; 10 nucleotides line up with TRBD1. Germline CDR1 SGHNT, CDR2 YYREEE (reference sequence). This CDR3 is built from 14 residues. The trim removed 4 bases at V and 2 bases at J, leaving 3 bases unmatched. CDR3 in amino acids: CASSQGQGAYEQYF. The CDR3 bases are TGTGCCAGCAGCCAAGGACAGGGGGCCTACGAGCAGTACTTC.

The chain uses TRBV5-4 and TRBJ2-3, with D perhaps TRBD1 (6 bases). V dropped 0 bases and J dropped 3 bases, with 11 bases sitting between them. Germline V lookup: CDR1 SGHNT, CDR2 YYREEE (reference sequence). The CDR3 consists of 15 residues. In nucleotides, the CDR3 is TGTGCCAGCAGCTTGGGACAGGTCAGGACAGATACGCAGTATTTT. Its translation is CASSLGQVRTDTQYF.

The chain employs TRBV11-3 and TRBJ2-5; 9 nucleotides agree with TRBD2. The germline V gene encodes CDR1 SGHNT and CDR2 YENEEA. V was pared by 4 bases and J by 0 bases, with 6 bases of the junction left unmatched. The CDR3 totals 16 residues. The CDR3 sequence is CASSSLAGAYQETQYF. The CDR3 region has the DNA TGTGCCAGCAGCTCCTTAGCGGGGGCGTACCAAGAGACCCAGTACTTC.

The chain recombines TRBV5-1 with TRBJ2-5, with 8 bases that match TRBD1. With 4 bases clipped from V and 2 bases from J, the junction kept 7 bases outside the gene matches. Germline V gives CDR1 SGHRS, CDR2 YFSETQ. The CDR3 extends over 15 amino acids. The CDR3 nucleotides read TGCGCCAGCAGCAGCGGACAGGGAGGACAAGAGACCCAGTACTTC. Translated, it gives CASSSGQGGQETQYF. Looking up the rest from reference TRBV5-1 and TRBJ2-5 gives the full variable domain: KAGVTQTPRYLIKTRGQQVTLSCSPISGHRSVSWYQQTPGQGLQFLFEYFSETQRNKGNFPGRFSGRQFSNSRSEMNVSTLELGDSALYLCASSSGQGGQETQYFGPGTRLLVL.

This chain joins TRBV4-3 and TRBJ2-5; 11 bases agree with TRBD2. The V segment lost 0 bases and the J segment 7 bases; nucleotides outside the gene matches: 16. The CDR3 is 19 amino acids. CDR1 and CDR2 from the germline V gene are LGHNA and YSLEER. As DNA, the CDR3 is TGCGCCAGCAGCCAAGATTATGACATAGCGGGGGGGCCAATTGGGACCCAGTACTTC. This sequence encodes CASSQDYDIAGGPIGTQYF.

Details on this clone: Other DNA sequences in the same sample also yield this CDR3. The chain couples TRBV14 to TRBJ1-5; no clear D. Looked up from germline, CDR1 is SGHDN and CDR2 is FVKESK. V dropped 0 bases and J dropped 4 bases, with 4 bases sitting between them. The CDR3 is 13 amino acids. CDR3 region: CASSQDRNQPQHF. Written as DNA, the CDR3 is TGTGCCAGCAGCCAAGACAGAAATCAGCCCCAGCATTTT. The whole variable domain, filled in from reference TRBV14 and TRBJ1-5, reads EAGVTQFPSHSVIEKGQTVTLRCDPISGHDNLYWYRRVMGKEIKFLLHFVKESKQDESGMPNNRFLAERTGGTYSTLKVQPAELEDSGVYFCASSQDRNQPQHFGDGTRLSIL.

The chain employs TRBV30 and TRBJ1-4, with a possible D match to TRBD1 (5 bases). Per germline, CDR1 GTSNPN and CDR2 SVGIG (reference sequence). The V gene lost 0 bases and the J gene lost 3 bases, with 8 bases spanning the gap. The CDR3 has 14 residues. CDR3 loop: CAWSVRGSNEKLFF. As DNA, the CDR3 is TGTGCCTGGAGTGTACGGGGGTCTAATGAAAAACTGTTTTTT.

The chain joins TRBV5-1 to TRBJ2-5, with D possibly TRBD1 on 5 matching bases. The CDR3 covers 16 residues. Trimming stripped 4 bases from V and 5 bases from J, with 21 bases between. Germline loops: CDR1 SGHRS, CDR2 YFSETQ. In nucleotides, the CDR3 is TGCGCCAGCAGCCTCCGTCAGCCAAAAGCAGGGGAGACCCAGTACTTC. Translation: CASSLRQPKAGETQYF.

This clone showed up just once. The CDR3 loop reads CASSAHDSYEQYF. The CDR3 DNA follows: TGTGCCAGCAGCGCACATGACAGCTACGAGCAGTACTTC. The rearrangement links TRBV9 to TRBJ2-7, with D possibly matching TRBD1 (5 bases). The CDR3 is 13 amino acids. Looked up from germline, CDR1 is SGDLS and CDR2 is YYNGEE. Between the trimmed V and J ends, which lost 3 bases and 3 bases, there was a span of 10 bases.

The CDR3 sequence: CASSYSNAVNSPLHF. In DNA form, the CDR3 reads TGTGCCAGCAGTTACTCGAATGCAGTAAATTCACCCCTCCACTTT. The gene calls are TRBV6-5 and TRBJ1-6; D ambiguous. The V and J ends lost 0 bases and 7 bases respectively, with 10 bases between them. The CDR3 is 15 residues long. The germline CDR1 and CDR2 sequences are MNHEY and SVGAGI.

This clone came up once. The V call is TRBV3-1 (or the pseudogene TRBV3-2), the J call TRBJ1-4, with D possibly matching TRBD1 (6 bases). Germline CDR1 reads LGHDT; CDR2 reads YNNKEL (reference sequence). This CDR3 comprises 15 residues. V was trimmed by 4 bases and J by 3 bases, leaving 12 bases between them. CDR3 sequence: CASSLLGAANEKLFF. The CDR3 DNA follows: TGTGCCAGCAGCCTGTTGGGGGCGGCTAATGAAAAACTGTTTTTT.

This rearrangement joins TRBV5-4 to TRBJ2-7; TRBD2 agrees at 8 bases. The V segment lost 0 bases and the J segment 2 bases; nucleotides outside the gene matches: 4. Germline CDR1 is SGHNT and CDR2 is YYREEE (reference sequence). The CDR3 contains 15 residues. The CDR3 loop reads CASSLVDSGAYEQYF. The CDR3 nucleotides read TGTGCCAGCAGCTTGGTCGATAGCGGGGCCTACGAGCAGTACTTC.

The V gene is TRBV21-1, the J gene TRBJ2-7; the D call in the table, TRBD2, was not verified against the DNA. TRBV21-1 is a known pseudogene. This CDR3 comprises 15 residues. CDR3 DNA sequence: TGTGCCAGCAATCAAAGCGGGGGGGCTTCCTACGAGCAGTACTTC. This sequence encodes CASNQSGGASYEQYF.

V is TRBV18 and J is TRBJ1-2; 9 bases are shared with TRBD1. Germline V CDR1 and CDR2: KGHSH, LQKENI. The ends lost 2 bases at V and 4 bases at J; junction bases unmatched: 2. This CDR3 has 14 residues. The CDR3: CASSPAGQGYGYTF. CDR3 bases: TGTGCCAGCTCACCAGCGGGACAGGGCTATGGCTACACCTTC.

This clone showed up just a few times. The chain couples TRBV11-3 to TRBJ1-1; no clear D. The CDR3 spans 13 residues. CDR1 SGHNT and CDR2 YENEEA come from the germline V gene. The V end was cut by 0 bases, the J end by 3 bases, with 5 bases between. CDR3 coding DNA: TGTGCCAGCAGCTTAGATCCCGACACTGAAGCTTTCTTT. Amino acids: CASSLDPDTEAFF.

This chain uses TRBV3-1 (or the pseudogene TRBV3-2) with TRBJ2-5; the match to TRBD2 covers 16 bases. The V and J ends lost 4 bases and 4 bases, in that order; junction bases with no gene match: 9. The germline CDR1 and CDR2 sequences are LGHDT and YNNKEL (reference sequence). This CDR3 is 18 amino acids long. CDR3 nucleotide sequence: TGTGCCAGCAGCCCGGGACTAGCGGGGGGGTTTCTCCTAGAGACCCAGTACTTC. Its translation is CASSPGLAGGFLLETQYF.

The J gene is TRBJ1-1, the V gene TRBV6-5, with D uncertain. The germline V and J ends were trimmed by 2 bases and 1 base, with 11 bases remaining between them. Germline assignment: CDR1 MNHEY and CDR2 SVGAGI. This CDR3 contains 15 residues. Here the CDR3 reads CASSYGLEGNTEAFF. In DNA form, the CDR3 reads TGTGCCAGCAGTTACGGGCTTGAAGGGAACACTGAAGCTTTCTTT.

V is TRBV2 and J is TRBJ1-1, with D tentatively TRBD1 (6 bases). V gave up 6 bases and J gave up 5 bases, with 22 bases separating them. This CDR3 spans 16 amino acids. Germline V lookup: CDR1 SNHLY, CDR2 FYNNEI. The CDR3 loop reads CASSNIRRGLRTEAFF. In nucleotides, the CDR3 is TGTGCCAGCAGCAACATACGGCGGGGGCTGAGGACTGAAGCTTTCTTT.

The chain carries TRBV6-5 and TRBJ1-2, with D uncertain. Deletions cut 3 bases from V and 0 bases from J, with 5 bases between. Germline V gene lookup returns CDR1 MNHEY and CDR2 SVGAGI. This CDR3 contains 13 residues. In DNA, the CDR3 is TGTGCCAGCAGTTATTTCTCTAACTATGGCTACACCTTC. Amino acids: CASSYFSNYGYTF.

This chain connects TRBV16 to TRBJ1-1; TRBD1 might be the D (5 bases). This CDR3 is 13 amino acids long. Trimming took 5 bases from V and 1 from J, leaving 8 bases between them. The germline V gene has CDR1 KGHSY and CDR2 FQNENV. The CDR3 spells CASSETANTEAFF. The CDR3 DNA follows: TGTGCCAGCAGCGAGACAGCGAACACTGAAGCTTTCTTT.

The chain combines TRBV7-8 with TRBJ2-3; TRBD2 agrees at 14 bases. The CDR3 extends over 19 amino acids. V gave up 5 bases and J gave up 1 base; unmatched junction bases: 11. Germline lookup yields CDR1 SGHVS and CDR2 FQNEAQ. Here the CDR3 reads CASSPSGTSGGWGTDTQYF. In DNA form, the CDR3 reads TGTGCCAGCAGCCCTTCCGGGACTAGCGGGGGATGGGGCACAGATACGCAGTATTTT.

The chain combines TRBV7-6 with TRBJ1-4; no reliable D call. V dropped 1 base and J dropped 3 bases, with 9 bases sitting between them. The germline CDR1 and CDR2 sequences are SGHVS and FNYEAQ. The CDR3 length is 15 residues. The CDR3 bases are TGTGCCAGCAGCTTAGAAGAGGGAGCTAATGAAAAACTGTTTTTT. This translates into CASSLEEGANEKLFF.